Listed below are T cell receptor beta chains from one sample, sequenced in a study of blood T cell repertoires in COVID-19. Sequenced by immunoSEQ multiplex PCR; TCRdb stores in-frame clones only, minus some. The sample gives approximately 670,000 clones, 70% to 90% of which show up once; about 0.24% is in the top ten. Sequenced input: peripheral blood. The receptor set was obtained from a woman between 18 and 29 years old with acute or convalescent COVID-19. Both conserved end residues are part of each CDR3. Each record gives: D gene, J gene, clone size, V gene, CDR3 DNA, CDR3 protein. D genes are given only for firm matches. Not every row has a clone size; where given, it reads once, few, many or a size class.

-	TRBJ2-3	-	TRBV5-4	TGTGCCAGCAGCTTCCTACAGGGATCAGATACGCAGTATTTT	CASSFLQGSDTQYF
TRBD1	TRBJ1-1	-	TRBV24-1	TGTGCCACCAGTGGCACAGGGGGGGACACTGAAGCTTTCTTT	CATSGTGGDTEAFF
-	TRBJ1-2	-	TRBV30	TGTGCCTGGAGCGCGGATTTTTCCTATGGCTACACCTTC	CAWSADFSYGYTF
-	TRBJ1-2	-	TRBV27	TGTGCCAGCAGTTCCGGACTAGACCCCTATGGCTACACCTTC	CASSSGLDPYGYTF
-	TRBJ2-7	once	TRBV24-1	TGTGCCACCAGTGATTCTAGCGAGCAGTACTTC	CATSDSSEQYF
-	TRBJ2-7	-	TRBV11-1	TGTGCCAGCAGCCCCTACAGGGGACTCTCCTACGAGCAGTACTTC	CASSPYRGLSYEQYF
TRBD1	TRBJ2-7	-	TRBV15	TGTGCCACCAGCGAAGGGGGGGACAGGGTCCACGAGCAGTACTTC	CATSEGGDRVHEQYF
-	TRBJ1-2	-	TRBV6-4	TGTGCCAGCAGTGAGGGAGAGGGCAGCTATGGCTACACCTTC	CASSEGEGSYGYTF
-	TRBJ2-7	-	TRBV19	TGTGCCAGTAGTCATCAGGGGACCCCCTACGAGCAGTACTTC	CASSHQGTPYEQYF
TRBD1	TRBJ2-7	-	TRBV9	TGTGCCAGCAGCGCCGGGACAGGGGGCCACGAGCAGTACTTC	CASSAGTGGHEQYF
TRBD1	TRBJ1-1	-	TRBV10-2	TGCGCCAGCAGTGAGGGACAGGGGGCGAGGGTGAACACTGAAGCTTTCTTT	CASSEGQGARVNTEAFF
TRBD2	TRBJ2-1	-	TRBV5-1	TGCGCCAGCAGCCCACCGGGGGGAATGGAACTCTATGAGCAGTTCTTC	CASSPPGGMELYEQFF
-	TRBJ1-5	-	TRBV24-1	TGTGCCACCAGTGAAGGGCAGGGGAGCAATCAGCCCCAGCATTTT	CATSEGQGSNQPQHF
-	TRBJ1-1	-	TRBV19	TGTGCCAGTAGTATAGATAACAGATACCGCTCTGAAGCTTTCTTT	CASSIDNRYRSEAFF
-	TRBJ2-3	-	TRBV6-4	TGTGCCAGCAGCTTGTCAACAGCAGGCACAGATACGCAGTATTTT	CASSLSTAGTDTQYF
-	TRBJ1-6	few	TRBV27	TGTGCCAGCAGTCCTTTGACACCTCAGGATTCACCCCTCCACTTT	CASSPLTPQDSPLHF
TRBD1	TRBJ1-2	-	TRBV4-3	TGCGCCAGCAGCCAACTACAGGGGGCTTCGAATGGCTACACCTTC	CASSQLQGASNGYTF
-	TRBJ2-3	-	TRBV6-5	TGTGCCAGCAGCCGTAATTCAGATACGCAGTATTTT	CASSRNSDTQYF
TRBD1	TRBJ2-3	-	TRBV5-1	TGCGCCAGCAGCTTGGCAGGACAGGGACCCTTTAGCACAGATACGCAGTATTTT	CASSLAGQGPFSTDTQYF
TRBD1	TRBJ1-2	-	TRBV29-1	TGCAGCGGGTCGGGACAGGGGTATGGCTACACCTTC	CSGSGQGYGYTF
TRBD1	TRBJ2-7	-	TRBV6-6	TGTGCCAGCAACGAGCGGACAGGTCACTCCTACGAGCAGTACTTC	CASNERTGHSYEQYF
TRBD1	TRBJ1-1	-	TRBV7-8	TGTGCCAGCAGCTTAGCGAGGACAGGGGTCCGCGGAGAAGCTTTCTTT	CASSLARTGVRGEAFF
-	TRBJ2-6	-	TRBV6-2/TRBV6-3	TGTGCCAGCAGCTTAGCCTCTGGGGCCAACGTCCTGACTTTC	CASSLASGANVLTF
-	TRBJ1-1	-	TRBV19	TGTGCCAGTAGTATTTATGGGTCAGGGGACACTGAAGCTTTCTTT	CASSIYGSGDTEAFF
TRBD1	TRBJ1-1	-	TRBV18	TGTGCCAGCTCACCGCCTAATTTTTCAGGGGGACGAGCTTTCTTT	CASSPPNFSGGRAFF
TRBD2	TRBJ2-1	-	TRBV28	TGTGCCAGCAGTTCCTCACCGACTAGCCGGGTTTACAATGAGCAGTTCTTC	CASSSSPTSRVYNEQFF
-	TRBJ2-7	-	TRBV7-8	TGTGCCAGCAGCTTAGGTTCTACCCGGGACTTCTCCTACGAGCAGTACTTC	CASSLGSTRDFSYEQYF
TRBD1	TRBJ2-7	-	TRBV5-1	TGCGCCAGCAGCTCCCGACAGGGCTCCTACGAGCAGTACTTC	CASSSRQGSYEQYF
-	TRBJ2-1	-	TRBV5-6	TGTGCCAGCAGCTTGGCGAGTTTCTACAATGAGCAGTTCTTC	CASSLASFYNEQFF
TRBD1	TRBJ2-7	once	TRBV2	TGTGCCAGCAGTGATGGGGACAGGTCCTACGAGCAGTACTTC	CASSDGDRSYEQYF
-	TRBJ1-5	once	TRBV14	TGTGCCAGCAGCCCACCCCCCGGGGCACAGGGCAGGCAGCCCCAGCATTTT	CASSPPPGAQGRQPQHF
TRBD1	TRBJ1-4	-	TRBV6-1	TGTGCCAGCAGTGAACGTCGGGACAGGGGGGGAAAACTGTTTTTT	CASSERRDRGGKLFF
-	TRBJ1-1	few	TRBV6-5	TGTGCCAGCCGGTACTTAGGGGATTCCTCGACTGAAGCTTTCTTT	CASRYLGDSSTEAFF
TRBD1	TRBJ1-4	-	TRBV12-3/TRBV12-4	TGTGCCAGCAGCCGGACAGGCCAACTGTTTTTT	CASSRTGQLFF
-	TRBJ1-4	once	TRBV6-5	TGTGCCAGCAGTTACGGTGCAGGCCTCAATGAAAAACTGTTTTTT	CASSYGAGLNEKLFF
TRBD2	TRBJ2-3	-	TRBV9	TGTGCCAGCAGCTGGGGCGGGGGAGGTGATACGCAGTATTTT	CASSWGGGGDTQYF
TRBD1	TRBJ1-5	-	TRBV15	TGTGCCACCAGCTCCCGGGACAGCTTGAATCAGCCCCAGCATTTT	CATSSRDSLNQPQHF
TRBD2	TRBJ2-3	-	TRBV3-1/TRBV3-2	TGTGCCAGCAGCCAAGGGGCCTTGGCCCGGGGGGGGATAACAGATACGCAGTATTTT	CASSQGALARGGITDTQYF
TRBD2	TRBJ2-1	-	TRBV27	TGTGCCAGCAGTTTGGTAGCGGGGGGGCCCGATGAGCAGTTCTTC	CASSLVAGGPDEQFF
-	TRBJ1-4	-	TRBV4-3	TGCGCCAGCAGCCAGGGAGGTAATGAAAAACTGTTTTTT	CASSQGGNEKLFF
-	TRBJ1-1	-	TRBV5-4	TGTGCCAGCAGCTTATACAGCGGTCTTTACACTGAAGCTTTCTTT	CASSLYSGLYTEAFF
TRBD1	TRBJ1-3	-	TRBV5-6	TGTGCCAGCAGCTGGGGGGACAGCTCTGGAAACACCATATATTTT	CASSWGDSSGNTIYF
TRBD2	TRBJ2-1	-	TRBV4-1	TGCGCCAGCAGCCACTTTGGGACTACCGGAGGGTTAACAAGCTCCTACAATGAGCAGTTCTTC	CASSHFGTTGGLTSSYNEQFF
-	TRBJ2-1	-	TRBV21-1	TGTGCCAGCAGCAGGGACAGGGGGCCTCGCAATGAGCAGTTCTTC	CASSRDRGPRNEQFF
TRBD1	TRBJ2-3	-	TRBV24-1	TGTGCCACCAGTCCGCCGGGACAGGGAACAGATACGCAGTATTTT	CATSPPGQGTDTQYF
-	TRBJ2-3	-	TRBV5-1	TGCGCCAGCACCCCAGGGAGCACAGATACGCAGTATTTT	CASTPGSTDTQYF
-	TRBJ2-3	-	TRBV9	TGTGCCAGCAGCGTAGCTTTAGCAGATACGCAGTATTTT	CASSVALADTQYF
-	TRBJ2-6	-	TRBV7-3	TGTGCCAGCAGCTTACGGGGATCTGGGGCCAACGTCCTGACTTTC	CASSLRGSGANVLTF
-	TRBJ1-2	-	TRBV29-1	TGCAGCGTTTGGACTCCTCCGGGGGAGGTTGGTGGCTACACCTTC	CSVWTPPGEVGGYTF
-	TRBJ2-7	-	TRBV28	TGTGCCAGCAGTTCGGGTAGCGAGCAGTACTTC	CASSSGSEQYF
TRBD2	TRBJ2-3	-	TRBV5-1	TGCGCCAGCAGCTCTCTAGCGGGGGGGCATTCTGTATGGGATACGCAGTATTTT	CASSSLAGGHSVWDTQYF
TRBD1	TRBJ1-4	-	TRBV6-5	TGTGCCAGCAGCAGGGGGGAGGCTAATGAAAAACTGTTTTTT	CASSRGEANEKLFF
TRBD1	TRBJ1-2	-	TRBV5-1	TGCGCCAGCAGCTCCGGACAGGGGGCTTTCTCTGGCTACACCTTC	CASSSGQGAFSGYTF
-	TRBJ1-5	-	TRBV27	TGTGCCGGCAAGGAGGGGCGATTTCCGCGTGGGAGCAATCAGCCCCAGCATTTT	CAGKEGRFPRGSNQPQHF
-	TRBJ1-1	-	TRBV6-2/TRBV6-3	TGTGCCAGCAGTTTTTCTTACCCCGGGACACGAAACACTGAAGCTTTCTTT	CASSFSYPGTRNTEAFF
-	TRBJ1-6	-	TRBV27	TGTGCCAGCACGACCGGCCCGAGGACAAATTCACCCCTCCACTTT	CASTTGPRTNSPLHF